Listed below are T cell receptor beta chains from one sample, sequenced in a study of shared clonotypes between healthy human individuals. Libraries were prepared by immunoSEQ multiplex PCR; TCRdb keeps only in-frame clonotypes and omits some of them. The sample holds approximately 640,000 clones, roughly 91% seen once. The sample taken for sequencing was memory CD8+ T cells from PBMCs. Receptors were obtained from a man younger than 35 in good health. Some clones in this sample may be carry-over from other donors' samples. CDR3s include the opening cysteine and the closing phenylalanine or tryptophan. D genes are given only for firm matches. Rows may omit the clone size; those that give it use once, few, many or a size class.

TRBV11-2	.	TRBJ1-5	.	CASSLFGPNQPQHF	TGTGCCAGCAGCTTATTCGGCCCGAATCAGCCCCAGCATTTT
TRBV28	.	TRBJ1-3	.	CASSLEFENGNTIYF	TGTGCCAGCAGTTTAGAGTTTGAGAATGGAAACACCATATATTTT
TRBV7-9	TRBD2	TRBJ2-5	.	CASSLGGRETQYF	TGTGCCAGCAGCTTAGGCGGGAGAGAGACCCAGTACTTC
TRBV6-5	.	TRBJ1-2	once	CASSYRQGVFYGYTF	TGTGCCAGCAGTTATAGGCAGGGTGTTTTCTATGGCTACACCTTC
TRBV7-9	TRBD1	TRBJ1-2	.	CASRLSTGQGFYGYTF	TGTGCCAGCCGCCTATCGACGGGACAGGGATTCTATGGCTACACCTTC
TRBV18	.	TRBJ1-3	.	CASSPPWLRGVGNTIYF	TGTGCCAGCTCACCACCTTGGCTCAGGGGAGTAGGAAACACCATATATTTT
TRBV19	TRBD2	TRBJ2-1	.	CASSNLAAPYNEQFF	TGTGCCAGTAGTAATCTAGCGGCCCCCTACAATGAGCAGTTCTTC
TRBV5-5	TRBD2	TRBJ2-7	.	CASSLEGTTYEQYF	TGTGCCAGCAGCTTGGAGGGGACTACCTACGAGCAGTACTTC
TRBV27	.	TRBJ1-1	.	CASSLSPGVYTEAFF	TGTGCCAGCAGTTTATCTCCCGGGGTCTACACTGAAGCTTTCTTT
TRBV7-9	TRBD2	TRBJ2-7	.	CASSPREGRVHSYEQYF	TGTGCCAGCAGCCCCCGCGAGGGGAGGGTACACTCCTACGAGCAGTACTTC
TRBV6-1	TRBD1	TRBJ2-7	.	CASSGPTDRVSYEQYF	TGTGCCAGCAGTGGTCCGACGGACAGGGTATCCTACGAGCAGTACTTC
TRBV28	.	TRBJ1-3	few	CASSLPGYLGNTIYF	TGTGCCAGCAGTCTCCCAGGGTACCTTGGAAACACCATATATTTT
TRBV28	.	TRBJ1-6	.	CASSPRDKLYALHF	TGTGCCAGCAGTCCCCGGGACAAATTGTATGCCCTCCACTTT
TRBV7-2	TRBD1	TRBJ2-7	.	CASSRDRNSYEQYF	TGTGCCAGCAGCCGGGACAGGAACTCCTACGAGCAGTACTTC
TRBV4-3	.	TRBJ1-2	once	CASSLIGRARDGYTF	TGCGCCAGCAGTCTCATCGGGCGTGCCCGGGATGGCTACACCTTC
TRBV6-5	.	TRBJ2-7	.	CATLSAIYEQYF	TGTGCCACCTTATCGGCGATTTACGAGCAGTACTTC
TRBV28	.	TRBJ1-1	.	CASSLVETDYTEAFF	TGTGCCAGCAGTTTGGTCGAGACAGACTACACTGAAGCTTTCTTT
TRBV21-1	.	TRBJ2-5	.	CASSKRGRRLAGEWDQETQYF	TGTGCCAGCAGCAAAAGGGGACGTAGACTAGCGGGAGAGTGGGACCAAGAGACCCAGTACTTC
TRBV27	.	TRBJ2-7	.	CASTTGAGGPNEQYF	TGTGCCAGCACCACTGGGGCCGGGGGCCCCAACGAGCAGTACTTC
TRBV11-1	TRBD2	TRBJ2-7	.	CASSSSGNRHEQYF	TGTGCCAGCAGCTCTAGCGGGAACCGCCACGAGCAGTACTTC
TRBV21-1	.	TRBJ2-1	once	CASSKALKGGSNEQFF	TGTGCCAGCAGCAAAGCTCTCAAGGGCGGCTCCAATGAGCAGTTCTTC
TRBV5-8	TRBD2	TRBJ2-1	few	CASSLGTSPITEQFF	TGTGCCAGCAGTTTAGGGACTAGCCCCATCACAGAGCAGTTCTTC
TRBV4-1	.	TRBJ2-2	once	CASSQESPLSSESNTGELFF	TGCGCCAGCAGCCAAGAATCTCCCCTATCTAGCGAATCGAACACCGGGGAGCTGTTTTTT
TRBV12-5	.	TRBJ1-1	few	CASGLDGNTEAFF	TGTGCTAGTGGTTTGGACGGGAACACTGAAGCTTTCTTT